This TCR beta chain appears in the sequencing data of a study of blood T cells in healthy people across ages. Next came a second PCR, run for about 7 to 12 cycles, which used a sample-barcoded 5' primer along with a J-beta primer mix. TCRdb re-analysed the 5' RACE reads in MiXCR, keeping a single row per CDR3 protein. The sample lists just over 800,000 distinct CDR3 sequences, 62% occurring once. Germline CDR1 reads LGHDT; CDR2 reads YNNKEL (reference sequence). The CDR3 contains 17 residues. The ends were cut back, 0 bases at V and 8 bases at J, with 22 bases in the middle. The V gene is TRBV3-1, the J gene TRBJ1-2; D is ambiguous. The sequenced material came from blood. The sequence was obtained from a man aged 25 to 40 in good health. The CDR3 coding sequence is TGTGCCAGCAGCCAAGATAGGTTTGGGAGAGCCCCTGACGGCTACACCTTC. The encoded protein is CASSQDRFGRAPDGYTF.